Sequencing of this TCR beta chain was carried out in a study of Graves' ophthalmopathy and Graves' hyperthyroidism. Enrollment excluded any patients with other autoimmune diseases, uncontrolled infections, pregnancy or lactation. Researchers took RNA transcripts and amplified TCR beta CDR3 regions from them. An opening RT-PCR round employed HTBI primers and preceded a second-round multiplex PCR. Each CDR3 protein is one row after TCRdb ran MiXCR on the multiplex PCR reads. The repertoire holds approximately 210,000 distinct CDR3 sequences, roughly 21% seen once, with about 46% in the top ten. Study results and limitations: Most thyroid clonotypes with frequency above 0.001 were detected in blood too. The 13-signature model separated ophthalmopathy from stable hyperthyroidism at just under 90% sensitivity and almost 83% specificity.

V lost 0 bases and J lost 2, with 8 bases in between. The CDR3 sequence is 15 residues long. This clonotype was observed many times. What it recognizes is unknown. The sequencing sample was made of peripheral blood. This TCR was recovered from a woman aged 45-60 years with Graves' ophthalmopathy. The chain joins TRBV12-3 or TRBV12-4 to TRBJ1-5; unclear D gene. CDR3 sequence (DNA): TGTGCCAGCAGTTTAGCGGGGTTGGGCAATCAGCCCCAGCATTTT. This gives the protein CASSLAGLGNQPQHF.